These 7 T cell receptor beta chains share one sample of origin, sequenced in a study of shared clonotypes between healthy human individuals. Naive CD8 cells, CD45RO-negative and positively selected for CCR7, excluded terminally differentiated effector memory CD45RA+ cells. The assay was immunoSEQ multiplex PCR, and TCRdb's table has in-frame clones only and misses some. In the table there are roughly 2.1 million clones, approximately 94% of which are singletons. Sequenced input: naive CD8+ T cells from PBMCs. Every receptor here comes from a man aged 18 to 30 in good health. Some clones in this sample may be carry-over from other donors' samples.

V and J are TRBV6-1 and TRBJ2-7; either TRBD1 or TRBD2 may supply D (5 bases each). V was shortened by 4 bases and J by 0 bases, with 10 bases between the two germline ends. The germline CDR1 and CDR2 sequences are MNHNS and SASEGT. This CDR3 has 14 residues. The CDR3 sequence: CASSGRDGSYEQYF. The CDR3 coding sequence is TGTGCCAGCAGTGGCCGGGACGGCTCCTACGAGCAGTACTTC.

The V call is TRBV9, the J call TRBJ1-3; D not certain. V gave up 3 bases and J gave up 4 bases, with 11 bases separating them. CDR3 size: 14 residues. CDR1 SGDLS and CDR2 YYNGEE come from the germline V gene. CDR3 residues: CASSGRQSGNTIYF. CDR3 in DNA: TGTGCCAGCAGCGGTCGCCAGAGCGGAAACACCATATATTTT.

This chain connects TRBV19 to TRBJ2-3; D unresolved. The CDR3 has 11 amino acids. V was shortened by 8 bases and J by 4 bases, with 7 bases between the two germline ends. Germline CDR1 is LNHDA and CDR2 is SQIVND (reference sequence). CDR3 nucleotides: TGTGCCAGTCTAGGTCCAGATACGCAGTATTTT. Its protein is CASLGPDTQYF.

The V and J genes are TRBV29-1 and TRBJ1-1, with 9 bases lining up with TRBD1. CDR3 size: 10 residues. V trimming: 7 bases; J trimming: 9 bases; junction bases outside the gene matches: 3. Germline V gene sequence: CDR1 SQVTM, CDR2 ANQGSEA. The CDR3, as DNA: TGCAGCGACGGACAGGGGAAAGCTTTCTTT. Translation: CSDGQGKAFF.

The chain employs TRBV7-9 and TRBJ2-5, with D perhaps matching TRBD2 (7 bases). The CDR3 sequence is 16 residues long. Trimming removed 0 bases from V and 5 bases from J, with 16 bases in between. Germline CDR1 and CDR2: SEHNR and FQNEAQ (reference sequence). The CDR3 reads CASSLALGGRGETQYF. In DNA, the CDR3 is TGTGCCAGCAGCTTAGCGCTGGGGGGGCGCGGGGAGACCCAGTACTTC.

The chain carries TRBV28 and TRBJ1-2, with D perhaps matching TRBD1 (5 bases). The V gene's germline CDR1 is MDHEN and CDR2 SYDVKM. V was cut by 6 bases and J by 2 bases, with 13 bases left in between. This CDR3 has 14 residues. Here the CDR3 reads CASSSQTENYGYTF. CDR3 bases: TGTGCCAGCAGCTCACAGACAGAGAACTATGGCTACACCTTC.

About this clone: The same CDR3 can be traced to other DNA sequences in this sample. The rearrangement links TRBV5-4 to TRBJ2-7; D perhaps matches TRBD2 (5 bases). The CDR3 spans 13 residues. Deletions cut 4 bases from V and 4 bases from J, with 12 bases between. Per the germline V gene, CDR1 is SGHNT and CDR2 is YYREEE (reference sequence). The CDR3 reads CASSPDRGYEQYF. CDR3 DNA sequence: TGTGCCAGCAGCCCCGATCGGGGATACGAGCAGTACTTC.